This T cell receptor beta chain was identified in a study of blood T cell repertoires in COVID-19. The length of the CDR3 is 14 residues. Per germline, CDR1 MNHEY and CDR2 SVGAGI. V lost 4 bases and J lost 4; bases outside the gene matches: 6. The data were produced by immunoSEQ multiplex PCR, yet TCRdb's version contains in-frame clones alone and is incomplete. The table lists some 96,000 clones, roughly 88% of them singletons. Material for sequencing was peripheral blood. The rearrangement joins TRBV6-5 to TRBJ2-7; TRBD1 agrees at 8 bases. This TCR came from a human donor in a cohort sampled during active COVID-19. CDR3 sequence reads: CASSSGTGFYEQYF. The CDR3 bases are TGTGCCAGCAGTTCCGGGACAGGTTTTTACGAGCAGTACTTC.